A selection of T cell receptor beta chains follows, all from one sample in a study of CD8+CD57+ T cells in acquired aplastic anemia. One entry per CDR3 protein results from TCRdb running MiXCR on the reads. The sample lists over 250,000 distinct CDR3 sequences, approximately 60% occurring once. Material: sorted CD4+, CD8+, or CD8+CD57+ T cells (not recorded which) from PBMCs. The source is a human donor with aplastic anemia. Both conserved end residues are part of each CDR3. Fields, in order: clone size, J gene, D gene, V gene, CDR3 protein, CDR3 DNA. D genes are given only for firm matches. Size is omitted from some rows. Given values are once, few, many or a class for expanded clones.

few | TRBJ2-7 | - | TRBV28 | CASSQRGTYEQYF | TGTGCCAGCAGCCAAAGGGGGACCTACGAGCAGTACTTC
- | TRBJ2-1 | - | TRBV7-8 | CASTASSVNNEQFF | TGTGCCAGCACGGCGTCTAGCGTAAACAATGAGCAGTTCTTC
- | TRBJ2-2 | - | TRBV20-1 | CSARDRAKTERSGELFF | TGCAGTGCTAGAGACCGTGCAAAGACAGAGAGGAGCGGGGAGCTGTTTTTT
- | TRBJ2-5 | - | TRBV10-1 | CAISESDSRETQYF | TGTGCCATCAGTGAGTCAGACTCACGAGAGACCCAGTACTTC
many | TRBJ1-2 | TRBD1 | TRBV3-1 | CASSQLGGSGYTF | TGTGCCAGCAGCCAGCTAGGGGGCAGTGGCTACACCTTC
many | TRBJ2-7 | - | TRBV19 | CTSSKAARVLYEQYF | TGTACCAGTAGTAAAGCCGCAAGGGTTTTATACGAGCAGTACTTC
- | TRBJ1-1 | TRBD1 | TRBV24-1 | CATRPGQGFENTEAFF | TGTGCCACGCGACCGGGACAGGGGTTTGAAAACACTGAAGCTTTCTTT
many | TRBJ2-3 | TRBD1 | TRBV9 | CASSDHPGTGNTDTQYF | TGTGCCAGCAGCGACCACCCCGGGACAGGGAACACAGATACGCAGTATTTT
- | TRBJ2-1 | - | TRBV5-1 | CASSPGGAQYNEQFF | TGCGCCAGCAGCCCGGGTGGGGCACAGTACAATGAGCAGTTCTTC
many | TRBJ1-2 | TRBD1 | TRBV7-2 | CASTVDRGGYGYTF | TGTGCCAGCACCGTGGACAGGGGGGGCTATGGCTACACCTTC
few | TRBJ2-3 | - | TRBV5-1 | CASSFGSWERHTQYF | TGCGCCAGCAGCTTTGGTAGTTGGGAAAGGCATACGCAGTATTTT
- | TRBJ2-3 | - | TRBV5-8 | CASSLDRNTQYF | TGTGCCAGCAGCTTGGATCGGAATACGCAGTATTTT
- | TRBJ1-4 | - | TRBV20-1 | CSATGRGGSNEKLFF | TGCAGTGCTACGGGGAGGGGCGGGAGTAATGAAAAACTGTTTTTT
- | TRBJ1-2 | - | TRBV24-1 | CATSEGNGYGYTF | TGTGCCACCAGTGAAGGGAATGGCTATGGCTACACCTTC
- | TRBJ2-7 | - | TRBV12-3/TRBV12-4 | CASSPSRPNRGYEQYF | TGTGCCAGCAGCCCCTCACGACCAAATAGAGGCTACGAGCAGTACTTC
- | TRBJ2-1 | - | TRBV2 | CASSDVVHNEQFF | TGTGCTAGCAGTGATGTGGTTCACAATGAGCAGTTCTTC
few | TRBJ2-5 | - | TRBV20-1 | CSAAVGGGFQGRMTQYF | TGCAGTGCCGCAGTGGGTGGTGGCTTTCAGGGTAGGATGACCCAGTACTTC
many | TRBJ2-5 | TRBD2 | TRBV20-1 | CSATALGTSGGTQYF | TGCAGTGCTACTGCCCTAGGGACTAGCGGAGGGACCCAGTACTTC
- | TRBJ1-5 | - | TRBV20-1 | CSAPSGDNQPQHF | TGCAGTGCCCCTTCCGGGGACAATCAGCCCCAGCATTTT
once | TRBJ1-2 | - | TRBV19 | CASSTRGGSEAGGYTF | TGTGCCAGTAGTACCCGGGGGGGCTCCGAAGCCGGTGGCTACACCTTC
- | TRBJ2-3 | - | TRBV20-1 | CSATPPPVPRTRGTDTQYF | TGCAGTGCCACCCCCCCCCCCGTTCCCCGGACGCGGGGCACAGATACGCAGTATTTT
- | TRBJ2-3 | TRBD1 | TRBV6-6 | CASSYRQGFTDTQYF | TGTGCCAGCAGTTACCGACAGGGGTTCACAGATACGCAGTATTTT
- | TRBJ2-7 | - | TRBV5-6 | CASRLGGEQYF | TGTGCCAGCAGACTTGGGGGCGAGCAGTACTTC
- | TRBJ2-2 | - | TRBV24-1 | CATSDRDSPTGELFF | TGTGCCACCAGTGACAGGGACTCCCCCACCGGGGAGCTGTTTTTT
many | TRBJ1-2 | - | TRBV25-1 | CASSEYISGGYTF | TGTGCCAGCAGTGAATATATCAGCGGCGGCTACACCTTC
few | TRBJ2-3 | TRBD2 | TRBV20-1 | CSAPNRLAGMSDTQYF | TGCAGTGCTCCGAACCGACTAGCGGGAATGTCAGATACGCAGTATTTT
- | TRBJ1-2 | - | TRBV6-5 | CASSRDRLFYGYTF | TGTGCCAGCAGCAGGGACCGATTGTTCTATGGCTACACCTTC
- | TRBJ2-1 | - | TRBV7-3 | CASSQDTANEQFF | TGTGCCAGCAGCCAGGACACCGCCAATGAGCAGTTCTTC
once | TRBJ2-2 | TRBD1 | TRBV5-1 | CASSPARTGAGGELFF | TGCGCCAGCAGCCCGGCGCGGACAGGGGCAGGCGGGGAGCTGTTTTTT
- | TRBJ2-7 | - | TRBV7-9 | CATSFSGLDEQYF | TGTGCCACCTCTTTTTCAGGTTTAGACGAGCAGTACTTC
many | TRBJ2-7 | - | TRBV6-5 | CASSYTGGEQYF | TGTGCCAGCAGTTACACTGGGGGCGAGCAGTACTTC
- | TRBJ1-1 | - | TRBV10-3 | CAISDIDYQDTEAFF | TGTGCCATCAGTGATATCGACTACCAGGACACTGAAGCTTTCTTT
- | TRBJ2-7 | - | TRBV29-1 | CSVTRTATPYEQYF | TGCAGCGTTACGCGGACAGCTACTCCCTACGAGCAGTACTTC
many | TRBJ1-4 | - | TRBV28 | CASSLSRVGYEKLFF | TGTGCCAGCAGTTTGAGCCGGGTCGGCTACGAAAAACTGTTTTTT
- | TRBJ1-1 | - | TRBV12-3/TRBV12-4 | CASRSTGTGGAFF | TGTGCCAGCAGATCGACCGGGACTGGGGGAGCTTTCTTT
many | TRBJ1-2 | TRBD1 | TRBV12-3/TRBV12-4 | CASNPRQGNVGYTF | TGTGCCAGCAACCCAAGACAGGGAAACGTGGGCTACACCTTC
- | TRBJ2-5 | - | TRBV19 | CASSMGLMETQYF | TGTGCCAGTAGTATGGGGCTTATGGAGACCCAGTACTTC
- | TRBJ1-1 | - | TRBV5-1 | CASRRDDTEAFF | TGCGCCAGCAGACGGGACGACACTGAAGCTTTCTTT
once | TRBJ1-2 | TRBD1 | TRBV5-8 | CASSRTGGFDYGYTF | TGTGCCAGCAGCAGGACAGGGGGATTCGACTATGGCTACACCTTC
- | TRBJ2-6 | - | TRBV7-9 | CASSPHGGANVLTF | TGTGCCAGCAGCCCCCACGGTGGGGCCAACGTCCTGACTTTC
many | TRBJ2-1 | TRBD2 | TRBV20-1 | CSARDGGLVDNEQFF | TGCAGTGCTAGAGACGGGGGACTAGTCGACAATGAGCAGTTCTTC
few | TRBJ2-1 | TRBD2 | TRBV15 | CATSRDPLAGGPGQFF | TGTGCCACCAGCAGAGATCCATTAGCGGGAGGGCCAGGCCAGTTCTTC
many | TRBJ1-2 | TRBD1 | TRBV5-1 | CASSLASRQGAFGYGYTF | TGCGCCAGCAGCTTGGCCTCAAGACAGGGGGCTTTCGGCTATGGCTACACCTTC
many | TRBJ2-7 | - | TRBV9 | CASSVAPGGLMDEQYF | TGTGCCAGCAGCGTAGCTCCAGGTGGGTTGATGGACGAGCAGTACTTC
many | TRBJ1-5 | - | TRBV12-3/TRBV12-4 | CASSYNQPQHF | TGTGCCAGCAGTTATAATCAGCCCCAGCATTTT
many | TRBJ2-1 | TRBD2 | TRBV7-2 | CASSLVAGWYNEQFF | TGTGCCAGCAGCTTAGTAGCGGGGTGGTACAATGAGCAGTTCTTC